This T cell receptor delta chain was sequenced for a study of Vδ1+ human thymocytes. The study, taken as a whole, reports: Unlike peripheral blood Vdelta1+ controls, thymic delta-chain sequences included 15% to 20% Vdelta2 and few Vdelta3. The authors advised highly purified populations and single-cell validation. Thymic TRG and TRD repertoires appeared highly polyclonal.

Sequences come from RNA converted to cDNA by reverse transcription. Pooled V-gene forward primers with one constant-region reverse primer generated the CDR3 amplicons by multiplex PCR. TCRdb fed the multiplex PCR reads to CATT. Among approximately 58,000 delta-chain clones listed, roughly 16% were seen once. This clone was picked up a small number of times. What it binds is unknown. Thymocytes were sorted as CD3+ TCRVdelta1+ TCRVdelta2- after alphabeta T cell depletion. V lost 3 bases and J lost 0; bases outside the gene matches: 25. In germline, CDR1 is TSWWSYY, CDR2 QGS. The CDR3 has 23 amino acids. This TCR derives from a girl under three years old who had congenital heart surgery. The sequenced sample consisted of Vdelta1+ gamma-delta thymocytes from the thymus. The subset here: FACS-sorted CD3+ TCRalphabeta- TCRVdelta1+ TCRVdelta2- thymocytes. The rearrangement joins TRDV1 to TRDJ1; 10 bases map to TRDD3. The CDR3, as DNA: TGTGCTCTTGGGGACAACTCCAAACCCTTCCGTACTGGGGGATGGAGTAACACCGATAAACTCATCTTT. Protein product: CALGDNSKPFRTGGWSNTDKLIF.